A single sample is the source of the 30 T cell receptor beta chains below, sequenced in a study of OX40 agonist ivuxolimab in advanced cancers. TCRdb's table, derived via immunoSEQ multiplex PCR, lists solely in-frame clones and lacks some. The sample lists 42,000 or so clones; about 87% were seen once. The material sequenced was CD4+ or CD8+ T cells sorted from blood, taken in a trial of the OX40 agonist ivuxolimab. All receptors derive from an adult with an advanced solid tumor such as melanoma, head and neck, liver or kidney cancer.

The chain combines TRBV11-2 with TRBJ1-1; 7 bases line up with TRBD1. Germline V gene sequence: CDR1 SGHAT, CDR2 FQNNGV. The CDR3 runs 13 residues. V lost 3 bases and J lost 11; bases outside the gene matches: 9. The CDR3 here is CASSLTGPDGAFF. CDR3 nucleotides: TGTGCCAGCAGCTTGACAGGGCCTGACGGTGCTTTCTTT.

This clone appeared a few times. The chain is built from TRBV2 and TRBJ1-5; possibly TRBD1 for D (5 bases). The CDR3 has 13 amino acids. Germline loops: CDR1 SNHLY, CDR2 FYNNEI. Trimming took off 8 bases at V and 1 base at J, with 9 bases between the two ends. This chain's CDR3 is CASQGLSNQPQHF. CDR3 nucleotide sequence: TGTGCCAGCCAGGGACTCAGCAATCAGCCCCAGCATTTT.

The chain has TRBV29-1 and TRBJ2-5; D is uncertain. Trimming removed 6 bases from V and 1 base from J, with 3 bases in between. Germline lookup yields CDR1 SQVTM and CDR2 ANQGSEA. This CDR3 spans 10 amino acids. CDR3 bases: TGCAGCGTGTTCCAAGAGACCCAGTACTTC. This codes for CSVFQETQYF.

The rearrangement links TRBV6-1 to TRBJ2-3, with TRBD1 matching 8 bases. Germline lookup yields CDR1 MNHNS and CDR2 SASEGT. The junction had 3 bases not matched to a gene; V was cut back by 4 bases and J by 0 bases. This CDR3 spans 15 amino acids. Here the CDR3 reads CASSVQGVSTDTQYF. The CDR3 coding sequence is TGTGCCAGCAGTGTACAGGGGGTAAGCACAGATACGCAGTATTTT.

The chain employs TRBV6-5 and TRBJ2-1; TRBD2 might be the D (5 bases). Germline CDR1 is MNHEY and CDR2 is SVGAGI. Deletions cut 6 bases from V and 3 bases from J, with 12 bases between. The CDR3 totals 14 residues. As DNA, the CDR3 is TGTGCCAGCAGGGCGGCCGGACTCTACAATGAGCAGTTCTTC. Translation: CASRAAGLYNEQFF.

The chain couples TRBV19 to TRBJ2-1; TRBD2 matches 12 bases. Germline V gene data show CDR1 as LNHDA and CDR2 as SQIVND (reference sequence). Trimming cost V 10 bases and J 7 bases; bases outside gene matches: 11. CDR3 length equals 15 residues. For the CDR3, the DNA is TGTGCCACCCGCGCGGGACTAGCGGGTAGTAATGAGCAGTTCTTC. This codes for CATRAGLAGSNEQFF.

This clone has only one observation. The V and J genes are TRBV5-1 and TRBJ2-3; D ambiguous. The CDR3 runs to 14 residues. The V end lost 1 base, the J end lost 2 bases, and 8 bases lay between the germline ends. Germline loops: CDR1 SGHRS, CDR2 YFSETQ. Here the CDR3 DNA reads TGCGCCAGCAGCTTGCTCCCAGTCACAGATACGCAGTATTTT. This sequence encodes CASSLLPVTDTQYF.

The chain joins TRBV7-3 to TRBJ2-7; D call uncertain. Germline loops: CDR1 SGHTA, CDR2 FQGTGA. The CDR3 extends over 12 amino acids. Trimming pared 4 bases from V and 0 bases from J, leaving 4 bases between. CDR3 sequence (DNA): TGTGCCAGCAGCTCCAGCTCCTACGAGCAGTACTTC. This encodes CASSSSSYEQYF.

V is TRBV11-3 and J is TRBJ2-2; possible D gene TRBD1, 5 bases. The CDR3 runs 14 residues. Trimming shortened V by 5 bases and J by 2 bases, and 9 bases separated the two germline ends. Germline CDR1 reads SGHNT; CDR2 reads YENEEA. CDR3 in amino acids: CASSPGINTGELFF. The CDR3 DNA reads as TGTGCCAGCAGCCCAGGGATTAACACCGGGGAGCTGTTTTTT.

This clone was found a few times. Here the CDR3 reads CASSRDRGPQYF. CDR3 sequence (DNA): TGTGCCAGCAGTAGGGACAGGGGACCACAGTACTTC. This chain uses TRBV6-1 with TRBJ2-7, with TRBD1 matching 10 bases. Trimming cost V 5 bases and J 10 bases; bases outside gene matches: 5. The V gene's germline CDR1 is MNHNS and CDR2 SASEGT. CDR3 length: 12 residues.

The rearrangement links TRBV6-5 to TRBJ1-2, with D perhaps TRBD1 (6 bases). The CDR3 loop spans 14 amino acids. Germline assignment: CDR1 MNHEY and CDR2 SVGAGI. V lost 7 bases and J lost 7, with 19 bases in between. CDR3 region: CASIDRTAGGGYTF. DNA for the CDR3: TGTGCCAGCATTGATCGGACAGCCGGCGGTGGCTACACCTTC.

V gene TRBV2 combines with J gene TRBJ2-5; TRBD1 or TRBD2 may be the D gene (5 bases each). Trimming pared 3 bases from V and 1 base from J, leaving 9 bases between. CDR1 SNHLY and CDR2 FYNNEI come from the germline V gene. This CDR3 comprises 14 residues. CDR3 coding DNA: TGTGCCAGCAGTGATCGAGGGGTCCAAGAGACCCAGTACTTC. It encodes CASSDRGVQETQYF.

The V gene is TRBV16, the J gene TRBJ2-7, with 7 bases lining up with TRBD1. The CDR3 runs to 15 residues. V was pared by 4 bases and J by 7 bases, with 13 bases of the junction left unmatched. In germline, CDR1 is KGHSY, CDR2 FQNENV. The CDR3 DNA sequence: TGTGCCAGCAGCCTAACTGGACAGGCTAGGTGGGAGCAGTACTTC. This gives the protein CASSLTGQARWEQYF.

CDR3 residues: CASSQGGLAGLYEQYF. In DNA, the CDR3 is TGTGCCAGCAGCCAAGGGGGACTAGCGGGGCTCTACGAGCAGTACTTC. This sequence joins TRBV4-2 and TRBJ2-7; 13 bases map to TRBD2. The CDR3 runs to 16 residues. Germline CDR1 and CDR2: LGHNA and YNFKEQ. Trimming cost V 1 base and J 3 bases; bases outside gene matches: 3.

This clone was seen only a few times. The chain uses TRBV7-2 and TRBJ2-3; D is ambiguous. Trimming took off 2 bases at V and 3 bases at J, with 6 bases between the two ends. The CDR3 has 13 amino acids. Germline CDR1 and CDR2: SGHTA and FQGNSA. The CDR3 here is CASSLMKTDTQYF. The CDR3 nucleotides are TGTGCCAGCAGCTTAATGAAAACAGATACGCAGTATTTT.

This clone has a handful of counts. This chain connects TRBV19 to TRBJ1-5, with 7 bases matching TRBD1. Losses at the gene ends were 6 bases for V and 4 bases for J; bases not matched to a gene: 9. Germline V gene sequence: CDR1 LNHDA, CDR2 SQIVND (reference sequence). This CDR3 region has 15 residues. CDR3 loop: CASRTSRDSNQPQHF. The CDR3, as DNA: TGTGCCAGTAGAACATCCCGGGACAGTAATCAGCCCCAGCATTTT. The complete variable domain, with remaining parts taken from reference TRBV19 and TRBJ1-5, reads DGGITQSPKYLFRKEGQNVTLSCEQNLNHDAMYWYRQDPGQGLRLIYYSQIVNDFQKGDIAEGYSVSREKKESFPLTVTSAQKNPTAFYLCASRTSRDSNQPQHFGDGTRLSIL.

The chain carries TRBV9 and TRBJ1-4; D call uncertain. The CDR3 spans 15 residues. Germline assignment: CDR1 SGDLS and CDR2 YYNGEE. The V end lost 0 bases, the J end lost 8 bases, and 14 bases lay between the germline ends. CDR3 DNA sequence: TGTGCCAGCAGCGTAGCTACGGGGTTTAACGAAAAACTGTTTTTT. This encodes CASSVATGFNEKLFF. Filled out from reference TRBV9 and TRBJ1-4, the complete variable domain reads DSGVTQTPKHLITATGQRVTLRCSPRSGDLSVYWYQQSLDQGLQFLIQYYNGEERAKGNILERFSAQQFPDLHSELNLSSLELGDSALYFCASSVATGFNEKLFFGSGTQLSVL.

V and J are TRBV14 and TRBJ2-2, with D unresolved. V was pared by 4 bases and J by 7 bases, with 10 bases between. Per germline, CDR1 SGHDN and CDR2 FVKESK. This CDR3 is built from 13 residues. CDR3 in DNA: TGTGCCAGCAGCCCTATATTACGCGGGGAGCTGTTTTTT. The encoded protein is CASSPILRGELFF.

The V call is TRBV7-9, the J call TRBJ2-3; 7 nucleotides line up with TRBD1. The CDR3 consists of 16 residues. From germline, CDR1 is SEHNR and CDR2 FQNEAQ (reference sequence). The ends lost 5 bases at V and 3 bases at J; junction bases unmatched: 11. This CDR3 reads CASSKSRQGRTDTQYF. CDR3 nucleotide sequence: TGTGCCAGCAGCAAGAGTCGACAGGGTCGAACAGATACGCAGTATTTT.

This sequence joins TRBV2 and TRBJ2-1; TRBD2 matches 9 bases. Trimming removed 5 bases from V and 8 bases from J; junction bases left unmatched: 13. Germline assignment: CDR1 SNHLY and CDR2 FYNNEI. The CDR3 spans 16 residues. CDR3 residues: CASSPSRRGGGDEQFF. Written as DNA, the CDR3 is TGTGCCAGCAGTCCGTCCAGGCGGGGGGGCGGCGATGAGCAGTTCTTC. Looking up the rest from reference TRBV2 and TRBJ2-1 gives the full variable domain: EPEVTQTPSHQVTQMGQEVILRCVPISNHLYFYWYRQILGQKVEFLVSFYNNEISEKSEIFDDQFSVERPDGSNFTLKIRSTKLEDSAMYFCASSPSRRGGGDEQFFGPGTRLTVL.

This chain connects TRBV29-1 to TRBJ1-1; D perhaps matches TRBD1 (6 bases). V gave up 5 bases and J gave up 1 base, with 11 bases separating them. Germline V gene sequence: CDR1 SQVTM, CDR2 ANQGSEA. This CDR3 is built from 13 residues. Here the CDR3 reads CSVQGRRNTEAFF. The CDR3 DNA is TGCAGCGTTCAGGGGAGGAGGAACACTGAAGCTTTCTTT.

The J gene is TRBJ2-1, the V gene TRBV6-4; the match to TRBD2 covers 9 bases. V shed 4 bases, J shed 7 bases, and the junction held 5 bases outside the gene matches. The length of the CDR3 is 14 residues. Germline loops: CDR1 MRHNA, CDR2 SNTAGT. The CDR3 sequence: CASSVSGRVNEQFF. CDR3 nucleotide sequence: TGTGCCAGCAGTGTTAGCGGGAGAGTGAATGAGCAGTTCTTC.

The V and J genes are TRBV25-1 and TRBJ2-7; D not resolved. The germline V gene has CDR1 MGHDK and CDR2 SYGVNS. The CDR3 extends over 12 amino acids. V lost 1 base and J lost 9, with 10 bases in between. As DNA, the CDR3 is TGTGCCAGCAGTGAATTGAGAGAACGGCAGTACTTC. Its protein product is CASSELRERQYF.

The chain links TRBV5-5 to TRBJ2-7; no clear D gene. Germline values: CDR1 SGHKS, CDR2 YYEKEE (reference sequence). The CDR3 covers 14 residues. V was cut by 0 bases and J by 2 bases, with 9 bases left in between. The CDR3 region is CASSLVGDPYEQYF. Here the CDR3 DNA reads TGTGCCAGCAGCTTGGTTGGAGACCCCTACGAGCAGTACTTC.

The chain employs TRBV7-3 and TRBJ2-5; tentative D call: TRBD2 (5 bases). V lost 0 bases and J lost 7, with 15 bases in between. The CDR3 spans 15 residues. CDR1 and CDR2 from the germline V gene are SGHTA and FQGTGA. The CDR3 DNA is TGTGCCAGCAGCTTAACGTTAGCAGCTGAGGGGACCCAGTACTTC. It codes for CASSLTLAAEGTQYF.

This chain uses TRBV28 with TRBJ1-2; no reliable D call. Trimming cost V 2 bases and J 8 bases, with 9 bases left between them. This CDR3 has 12 amino acids. Germline V lookup: CDR1 MDHEN, CDR2 SYDVKM. The CDR3 DNA reads as TGTGCCAGCAGTTTAGGGGTATGGGGCTACACCTTC. Translating gives CASSLGVWGYTF.

The rearrangement joins TRBV30 to TRBJ2-1; 10 bases align to TRBD2. Germline V gives CDR1 GTSNPN, CDR2 SVGIG (reference sequence). V gave up 4 bases and J gave up 7 bases; unmatched junction bases: 10. The CDR3 is 15 residues long. DNA of the CDR3: TGTGCCTGGATGAGATTAGCGGGAGGCGGGAATGAGCAGTTCTTC. Protein: CAWMRLAGGGNEQFF.

The chain recombines TRBV6-1 with TRBJ2-2; TRBD2 matches at 10 bases. The CDR3 length is 13 residues. Germline CDR1 MNHNS, CDR2 SASEGT. V shed 7 bases, J shed 6 bases, and the junction held 2 bases outside the gene matches. The CDR3 sequence: CASKRGGPGELFF. The CDR3 coding sequence is TGTGCCAGCAAGCGGGGGGGCCCCGGGGAGCTGTTTTTT.

The DNA of the CDR3 is TGTGCCAGCAGCCCAGGGCAAGGTCAGCCCCAGCATTTT. Translation gives CASSPGQGQPQHF. The J gene is TRBJ1-5, the V gene TRBV11-1, with D tentatively TRBD1 (5 bases). CDR1 SGHAT and CDR2 FQDESV come from the germline V gene (reference sequence). This CDR3 is 13 amino acids long. V was trimmed by 5 bases and J by 6 bases, leaving 11 bases between them. Full variable domain (remainder filled in from reference TRBV11-1 and TRBJ1-5): EAEVAQSPRYKITEKSQAVAFWCDPISGHATLYWYRQILGQGPELLVQFQDESVVDDSQLPKDRFSAERLKGVDSTLKIQPAELGDSAMYLCASSPGQGQPQHFGDGTRLSIL.

This chain joins TRBV4-2 and TRBJ2-3, with a weak D call TRBD1 (6 bases). The CDR3 is 16 residues long. Germline CDR1 is LGHNA and CDR2 is YNFKEQ. Deletions cut 0 bases from V and 0 bases from J, with 10 bases between. In DNA, the CDR3 is TGTGCCAGCAGCCAAGAGCCAGGGGACAGCACAGATACGCAGTATTTT. Protein sequence: CASSQEPGDSTDTQYF.